This T cell receptor beta chain was recorded in a study of cytomegalovirus exposure and HLA in healthy donors. General study results and limits: The study labeled fewer than 200 TCR beta chains cytomegalovirus-associated. Links to common viral pathogens appeared, in a later analysis, for several of the most significant clusters.

The study ran its PCR with 60 Vbeta and 13 Jbeta primers. Sequenced by immunoSEQ multiplex PCR; TCRdb stores in-frame clones only, minus some. The sample includes hundreds of thousands of clones, over 60% of them seen just once. V lost 5 bases and J lost 4, with 12 bases in between. This CDR3 region has 14 residues. From germline, CDR1 is SGHVS and CDR2 FNYEAQ. Donors showed nominal health when sampled, although they likely had unrecorded immune exposures. A note on this clone: Its antigen is not known.

This chain uses TRBV7-6 with TRBJ1-3; no firm D call. The clonotype comes from a man aged 35-49 years in good health and CMV-seronegative. Input material: PBMCs. CDR3: CASSHSGRGNTIYF. CDR3 nucleotide sequence: TGTGCCAGCAGCCATTCGGGGAGAGGAAACACCATATATTTT.